A selection of T cell receptor beta chains follows, all from one sample in a study of PD-1 blockade in classical Hodgkin lymphoma. Profiling relied on immunoSEQ multiplex PCR, and the TCRdb table lists in-frame clones only, not all of them. Among 30,000 to 35,000 clones listed, around nine tenths were seen once. The source material was CD4+ T cells from blood, sampled at baseline. The source of these receptors is a human donor with classical Hodgkin lymphoma. The CDR3 runs from the conserved cysteine through the conserved F or W. The order of the fields is CDR3 length, V gene, J gene, CDR3 protein.

CDR3 length: 16; V gene: TRBV5-4; J gene: TRBJ1-3; CDR3 protein: CASSLAGQGGGNTIYF
CDR3 length: 15; V gene: TRBV11-3; J gene: TRBJ2-1; CDR3 protein: CASSLAQVSYNEQFF
CDR3 length: 12; V gene: TRBV27; J gene: TRBJ2-5; CDR3 protein: CASSRTGGTQYF
CDR3 length: 12; V gene: TRBV5-4; J gene: TRBJ1-4; CDR3 protein: CASSQLGEKLFF
CDR3 length: 14; V gene: TRBV6-5; J gene: TRBJ2-1; CDR3 protein: CASSYGTQRSKQFF
CDR3 length: 15; V gene: TRBV7-9; J gene: TRBJ2-1; CDR3 protein: CASSLAGGLGGEQFF
CDR3 length: 12; V gene: TRBV28; J gene: TRBJ2-7; CDR3 protein: CASSLLSFEQYF
CDR3 length: 15; V gene: TRBV6-6; J gene: TRBJ2-7; CDR3 protein: CASSYRTRGNYEQYF
CDR3 length: 15; V gene: TRBV7-7; J gene: TRBJ2-1; CDR3 protein: CASSLKGGRAHEQFF
CDR3 length: 15; V gene: TRBV5-4; J gene: TRBJ1-1; CDR3 protein: CASSLVGALNTEAFF
CDR3 length: 16; V gene: TRBV6-1; J gene: TRBJ2-5; CDR3 protein: CASSEVRTGGQETQYF
CDR3 length: 13; V gene: TRBV5-1; J gene: TRBJ2-7; CDR3 protein: CASSPGTTYEQYF
CDR3 length: 13; V gene: TRBV7-6; J gene: TRBJ1-1; CDR3 protein: CASSLQGNTEAFF
CDR3 length: 13; V gene: TRBV30; J gene: TRBJ1-6; CDR3 protein: CAWMTQYNSPLHF
CDR3 length: 14; V gene: TRBV27; J gene: TRBJ2-1; CDR3 protein: CASSQIDTYNEQFF
CDR3 length: 13; V gene: TRBV9; J gene: TRBJ2-7; CDR3 protein: CASSVAGGVEQYF
CDR3 length: 17; V gene: TRBV30; J gene: TRBJ1-2; CDR3 protein: CAWRPRVGPNQNYGYTF
CDR3 length: 15; V gene: TRBV7-9; J gene: TRBJ1-2; CDR3 protein: CASSLKQSYNYGYTF
CDR3 length: 15; V gene: TRBV5-1; J gene: TRBJ2-7; CDR3 protein: CASSQTIRTSGEQYF
CDR3 length: 13; V gene: TRBV18; J gene: TRBJ1-2; CDR3 protein: CASSDGQDYGYTF
CDR3 length: 20; V gene: TRBV7-3; J gene: TRBJ2-1; CDR3 protein: CASSSIGLASTSGVHGEQFF
CDR3 length: 15; V gene: TRBV5-1; J gene: TRBJ2-7; CDR3 protein: CASSAYGTSGTEQYF
CDR3 length: 15; V gene: TRBV19; J gene: TRBJ2-7; CDR3 protein: CASSIRATDSYEQYF
CDR3 length: 15; V gene: TRBV30; J gene: TRBJ2-7; CDR3 protein: CAWSRPGLAAYEQYF
CDR3 length: 16; V gene: TRBV30; J gene: TRBJ2-2; CDR3 protein: CAWRDRVDWSTGELFF
CDR3 length: 19; V gene: TRBV5-1; J gene: TRBJ1-3; CDR3 protein: CASSSGRGTFTSSGNTIYF
CDR3 length: 15; V gene: TRBV18; J gene: TRBJ1-4; CDR3 protein: CASSPVRGANEKLFF
CDR3 length: 14; V gene: TRBV30; J gene: TRBJ1-3; CDR3 protein: CAWSPGVSGNTIYF
CDR3 length: 14; V gene: TRBV5-1; J gene: TRBJ2-3; CDR3 protein: CASSLDRATDTQYF
CDR3 length: 16; V gene: TRBV10-2; J gene: TRBJ2-4; CDR3 protein: CASLPGGGVAKNIQYF
CDR3 length: 13; V gene: TRBV5-1; J gene: TRBJ1-1; CDR3 protein: CASSLRDRAETFF
CDR3 length: 10; V gene: TRBV30; J gene: TRBJ2-3; CDR3 protein: CACLSGTQYF
CDR3 length: 14; V gene: TRBV6-1; J gene: TRBJ1-2; CDR3 protein: CASSEGGQGYGYTF
CDR3 length: 17; V gene: TRBV10-2; J gene: TRBJ1-3; CDR3 protein: CASSGGFWDRFGNTIYF
CDR3 length: 13; V gene: TRBV30; J gene: TRBJ1-6; CDR3 protein: CAWSLGGSSPLHF